The clone carrying this T cell receptor beta chain occurred many times. Its antigen is not known. One end of the junction varies from germline; a read error may be responsible. RNA transcripts yielded amplified TCR beta CDR3 regions. Researchers ran a first-round RT-PCR on the TCR CDR3 using the HTBI primer set. TCRdb re-called the multiplex PCR reads with MiXCR, one entry per CDR3 protein. The sample holds hundreds of thousands of distinct CDR3 sequences; just under 45% are singletons and the top ten take approximately 6.8%. This record comes from a study of T cells in Graves' hyperthyroidism and ophthalmopathy. Study-wide results and caveats: Ophthalmopathy was predicted by the model a median of about 6.5 months ahead of onset. Most thyroid clonotypes expanded above 0.001 were also detected in blood.

Exclusion followed for patients with uncontrolled infection, other autoimmune disease, pregnancy or lactation. Clinicians diagnosed patients from clinical symptoms, serum thyroxine and TRAb, thyroid ultrasound and orbital computed tomography. Germline CDR1 SGHRS, CDR2 YFSETQ. This CDR3 contains 15 residues. V is TRBV5-1 and J is TRBJ1-1; possibly TRBD1 for D (5 bases). The origin of this receptor is an adult man with Graves' disease, either hyperthyroidism or ophthalmopathy (not recorded which). Sequenced: peripheral blood or thyroid tissue (not recorded which). CDR3 sequence reads: CASSLLTGANTEAFF. Here the CDR3 DNA reads TGTGCCAGCAGCTTGCTCACAGGAGCGAACACTGAAGCTTTCTTT.